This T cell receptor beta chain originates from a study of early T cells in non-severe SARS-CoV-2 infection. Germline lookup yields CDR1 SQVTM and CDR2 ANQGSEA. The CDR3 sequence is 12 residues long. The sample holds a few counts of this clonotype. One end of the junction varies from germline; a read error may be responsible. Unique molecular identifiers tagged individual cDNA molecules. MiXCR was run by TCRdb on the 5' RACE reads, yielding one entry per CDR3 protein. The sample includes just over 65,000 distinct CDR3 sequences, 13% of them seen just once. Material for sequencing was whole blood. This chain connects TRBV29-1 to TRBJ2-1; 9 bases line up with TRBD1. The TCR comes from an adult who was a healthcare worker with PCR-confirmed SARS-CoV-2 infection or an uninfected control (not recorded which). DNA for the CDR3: TGCAGCGTAGAAGGACAGGGGAACGAGCAGTTCTTC. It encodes CSVEGQGNEQFF.